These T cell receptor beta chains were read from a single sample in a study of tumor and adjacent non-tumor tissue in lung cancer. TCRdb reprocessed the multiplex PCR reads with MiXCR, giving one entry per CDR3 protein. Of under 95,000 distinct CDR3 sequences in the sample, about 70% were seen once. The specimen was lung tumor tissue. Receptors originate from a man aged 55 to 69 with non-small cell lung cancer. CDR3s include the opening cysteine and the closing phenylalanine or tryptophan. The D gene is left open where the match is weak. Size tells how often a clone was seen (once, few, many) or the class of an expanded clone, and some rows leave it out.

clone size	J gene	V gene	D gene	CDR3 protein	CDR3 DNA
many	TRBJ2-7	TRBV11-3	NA	CASSPSWGSDEQYF	TGTGCCAGCAGCCCGTCGTGGGGGTCCGACGAGCAGTACTTC
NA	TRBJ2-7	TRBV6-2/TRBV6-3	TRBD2	CANSLRTSGTNSYEQYF	TGTGCCAACAGCTTAAGGACTAGCGGGACAAACTCCTACGAGCAGTACTTC
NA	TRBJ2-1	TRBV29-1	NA	CSVQGGVEQLF	TGCAGCGTCCAGGGGGGAGTAGAGCAGCTCTTC
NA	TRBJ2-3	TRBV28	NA	CTSSSGHALSTDTQYF	TGTACCAGCAGTTCAGGACACGCACTGAGCACAGATACGCAATATTTT
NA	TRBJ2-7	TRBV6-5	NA	CASSVTGRFFYEQYF	TGTGCCAGCAGTGTGACAGGGAGGTTTTTCTACGAGCAGTACTTC
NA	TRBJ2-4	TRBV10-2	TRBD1	CVSQFLLDRGTKNIQYF	TGCGTCAGCCAGTTTCTCCTTGACAGGGGGACCAAAAACATTCAGTATTTC
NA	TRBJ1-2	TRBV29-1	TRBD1	CGVGTGDGYGYTF	TGCGGCGTGGGGACAGGGGACGGGTATGGCTACACCTTC
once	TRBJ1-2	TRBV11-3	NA	CASSLSRLDGYTF	TGTGCCAGCAGTTTATCCAGGCTGGATGGCTACACCTTC
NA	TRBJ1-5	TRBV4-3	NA	CASIQDWDQPQHF	TGCGCCAGCATCCAAGATTGGGATCAGCCTCAGCATTTT
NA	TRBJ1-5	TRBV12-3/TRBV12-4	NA	CASRRGPGNQSQHF	TGTGCTAGCAGGCGGGGCCCAGGCAATCAGTCCCAGCATTTT
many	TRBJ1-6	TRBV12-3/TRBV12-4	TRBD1	CASSPTGYNSPLHF	TGTGCCAGCAGTCCGACAGGGTATAATTCACCCCTCCACTTT
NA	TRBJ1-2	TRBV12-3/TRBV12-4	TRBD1	CTSSFRGTGVGYTF	TGTACCAGCAGTTTCCGAGGGACAGGGGTTGGCTACACCTTC
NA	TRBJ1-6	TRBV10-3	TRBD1	CATSESLQGARSPLHF	TGTGCCACCAGTGAGTCCCTTCAGGGGGCAAGGTCACCCCTCCACTTT
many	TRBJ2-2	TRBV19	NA	CASIDSGAGTGELFF	TGTGCCAGTATTGATTCGGGGGCGGGCACCGGGGAGCTGTTTTTT
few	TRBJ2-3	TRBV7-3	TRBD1	CASSPGTGGSTDTQYF	TGTGCCAGCAGCCCCGGGACAGGGGGTAGCACAGATACGCAGTATTTT
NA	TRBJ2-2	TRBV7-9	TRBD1	CASSPVTGGLTVELFF	TGTGCCAGCTCCCCCGTAACAGGGGGCTTGACCGTGGAGCTGTTTTTT
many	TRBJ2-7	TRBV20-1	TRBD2	CSAEREGSYEQYF	TGCAGCGCAGAGCGGGAGGGCTCCTACGAGCAGTACTTC
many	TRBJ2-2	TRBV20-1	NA	CSARDPGDTGELFF	TGCAGTGCTAGAGATCCGGGTGACACCGGGGAGCTGTTTTTT
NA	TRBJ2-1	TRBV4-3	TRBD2	CASGQTREDYNEQFF	TGCGCCAGCGGCCAAACGCGGGAGGACTACAATGAGCAGTTCTTC
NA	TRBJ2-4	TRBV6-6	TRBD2	CASCYSTSENKSIQYF	TGTGCCAGCTGTTATTCGACTAGCGAGAATAAAAGCATTCAGTACTTC
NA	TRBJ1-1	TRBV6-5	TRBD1	CTSSYLTGTAKNTEAFF	TGTACCAGCAGTTACTTAACCGGGACAGCTAAGAACACAGAAGCTTTCTTT
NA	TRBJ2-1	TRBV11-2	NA	CASSSAYEQFF	TGTGCCAGCAGTAGTGCGTATGAGCAGTTCTTC
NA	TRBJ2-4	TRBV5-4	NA	CASSLGTCSGTKNIQYF	TGTGCCAGCAGCTTGGGGACATGTTCGGGGACCAAAAACATTCAGTACTTC
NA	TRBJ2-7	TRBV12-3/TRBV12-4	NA	CASSLATFGYEQYF	TGTGCCAGCAGTTTAGCGACTTTTGGGTACGAGCAGTACTTC
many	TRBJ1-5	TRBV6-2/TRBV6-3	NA	CASSPTGYNQPQHF	TGTGCCAGCAGCCCGACAGGATACAATCAGCCCCAGCATTTT
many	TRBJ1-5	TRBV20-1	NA	CSARSGVDQPQHF	TGCAGTGCTAGGAGTGGGGTGGATCAGCCCCAGCATTTT
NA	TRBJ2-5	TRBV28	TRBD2	CACSSSGLAETQYF	TGTGCCTGCAGTTCCTCAGGACTAGCAGAGACCCAGTACTTC
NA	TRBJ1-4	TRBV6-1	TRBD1	CASTGQAIEKLFF	TGTGCCAGCACTGGACAGGCTATTGAAAAACTGTTTTTT
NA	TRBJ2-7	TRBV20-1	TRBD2	CSATPILAVTSYEQYF	TGCAGTGCCACCCCGATCCTAGCGGTTACCTCCTACGAGCAGTACTTC
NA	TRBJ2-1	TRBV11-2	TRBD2	CASSLLGGRLNEQFF	TGTGCCAGCAGCTTACTTGGCGGGAGGTTGAATGAGCAGTTCTTC
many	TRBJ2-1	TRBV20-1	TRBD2	CSARGFELVAGVGNEQFF	TGCAGTGCTAGAGGGTTTGAGTTAGTAGCGGGAGTTGGCAATGAGCAGTTCTTC
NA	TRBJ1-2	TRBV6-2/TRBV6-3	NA	CASGSTGVYSYTF	TGTGCCAGCGGCTCGACAGGAGTCTATTCCTACACCTTC
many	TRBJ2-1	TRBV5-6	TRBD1	CASSSRTGQVWDNEQFF	TGTGCCAGCAGCTCCCGGACAGGGCAGGTGTGGGACAATGAGCAGTTCTTC